Sequencing of this TCR beta chain was carried out in a study of blood T cell repertoires in COVID-19. The CDR3 extends over 14 amino acids. V was pared by 6 bases and J by 7 bases, with 11 bases of the junction left unmatched. Per germline, CDR1 MDHEN and CDR2 SYDVKM. Clones were sequenced by immunoSEQ multiplex PCR, and TCRdb holds only the in-frame ones, with some missing. The sample has 150,000 to 200,000 clones, about 72% seen once. This TCR came from a woman aged 50 to 65 who had recovered from COVID-19. Sequenced input: PBMCs or T cells enriched from blood (not recorded which). The V gene is TRBV28, the J gene TRBJ2-5, with 7 bases aligning to TRBD2. CDR3 sequence (DNA): TGTGCCAGCAGCCGCATTCGGGGGAGGGCGACCCAGTACTTC. Translation gives CASSRIRGRATQYF.